The clone carrying this TCR beta chain has ten or more counts. Its antigen remains unknown. There are 13 residues in the CDR3. The germline CDR1 and CDR2 sequences are SGHTA and FQGTGA. V shed 6 bases and J shed 7 bases, with 13 bases lying between them. RNA transcripts yielded amplified TCR beta CDR3 regions. The HTBI set primed first-round TCR CDR3 RT-PCR. TCRdb reprocessed the multiplex PCR reads via MiXCR and lists one record per CDR3 protein. The table has 300,000 to 350,000 distinct CDR3 sequences, 15% to 20% seen once. Using around 10 ml of fresh peripheral blood, PBMCs were prepared. The data derive from a study of T cells in Graves' hyperthyroidism and ophthalmopathy. Study findings and constraints: Prediction of ophthalmopathy progression came a median 6.5 months pre-onset.

The V gene is TRBV7-3, the J gene TRBJ2-1; D ambiguous. Source material: blood. The receptor comes from a man aged 25 to 40 with Graves' hyperthyroidism. The CDR3 loop reads CASSDQDGNEQFF. The CDR3 DNA is TGTGCCAGCAGTGACCAGGACGGTAATGAGCAGTTCTTC.